The 22 T cell receptor beta chains listed next were all sequenced from one sample in a study of blood T cell repertoires in COVID-19. The data were produced by immunoSEQ multiplex PCR, yet TCRdb's version contains in-frame clones alone and is incomplete. The sample yields about 200,000 clones, around 86% seen once. Source material: PBMCs or T cells enriched from blood (not recorded which). Source of these receptors: a woman in her thirties or forties with acute COVID-19.

The CDR3: CASSLDLGQRYSYEQYF. CDR3 nucleotide sequence: TGTGCCAGCAGCTTAGATCTGGGACAGCGTTATTCCTACGAGCAGTACTTC. The rearrangement links TRBV11-2 to TRBJ2-7; 7 bases align to TRBD1. The junction had 9 bases not matched to a gene; V was cut back by 0 bases and J by 1 base. Germline assignment: CDR1 SGHAT and CDR2 FQNNGV. This CDR3 has 17 residues. Full variable domain (missing parts from reference TRBV11-2 and TRBJ2-7): EAGVAQSPRYKIIEKRQSVAFWCNPISGHATLYWYQQILGQGPKLLIQFQNNGVVDDSQLPKDRFSAERLKGVDSTLKIQPAKLEDSAVYLCASSLDLGQRYSYEQYFGPGTRLTVT.

The CDR3 reads CASARDRSYEQYF. The CDR3 nucleotides are TGTGCCAGCGCCCGGGACAGATCCTACGAGCAGTACTTC. The V and J genes are TRBV6-6 and TRBJ2-7; 7 bases are shared with TRBD1. J was trimmed by 1 base and V by 8 bases; bases with no gene match: 5. The CDR3 has 13 amino acids. The germline CDR1 and CDR2 sequences are MNHNY and SVGAGI (reference sequence).

CDR3 amino acids: CASSRTSGPTDTQYF. In nucleotides, the CDR3 is TGTGCCAGCAGCCGCACTAGCGGGCCAACAGATACGCAGTATTTT. J is TRBJ2-3 and V is TRBV13; TRBD2 matches 9 bases. After removal of 5 bases from V and 3 bases from J, the junction contained 6 bases not matched to a gene. The germline CDR1 and CDR2 sequences are PRHDT and FYEKMQ (reference sequence). CDR3 length: 15 residues.

This chain links TRBV2 with TRBJ2-7, with a weak D call TRBD2 (6 bases). The germline CDR1 and CDR2 sequences are SNHLY and FYNNEI. The CDR3 runs to 15 residues. The germline V and J ends were trimmed by 8 bases and 1 base, with 18 bases remaining between them. CDR3 in DNA: TGTGCCAGCCACGAAGGAGGGTTTCCTTCCTACGAGCAGTACTTC. Protein: CASHEGGFPSYEQYF.

The chain employs TRBV6-5 and TRBJ1-3; 7 nucleotides align to TRBD1. This CDR3 is 15 amino acids long. Germline V gene lookup returns CDR1 MNHEY and CDR2 SVGAGI. V lost 0 bases to trimming and J lost 2 bases; unmatched junction nucleotides: 1. This CDR3 reads CASSYSTGTGNTIYF. CDR3 coding DNA: TGTGCCAGCAGTTACTCGACAGGGACTGGAAACACCATATATTTT.

This clone is a singleton in its sample. The chain is built from TRBV7-9 and TRBJ2-6; 8 nucleotides match TRBD1. This CDR3 has 16 residues. CDR1 is SEHNR and CDR2 is FQNEAQ in the germline V gene (reference sequence). Losses at the gene ends were 5 bases for V and 0 bases for J; bases not matched to a gene: 3. The CDR3 nucleotides are TGTGCCAGCAGCCAGACAGGGGACTCTGGGGCCAACGTCCTGACTTTC. Translation: CASSQTGDSGANVLTF. Complete variable domain (other parts from reference TRBV7-9 and TRBJ2-6): DTGVSQNPRHKITKRGQNVTFRCDPISEHNRLYWYRQTLGQGPEFLTYFQNEAQLEKSRLLSDRFSAERPKGSFSTLEIQRTEQGDSAMYLCASSQTGDSGANVLTFGAGSRLTVL.

The rearrangement uses TRBV5-1 and TRBJ2-3, with TRBD2 identical over 12 bases. The CDR3 loop spans 15 amino acids. CDR1 SGHRS and CDR2 YFSETQ come from the germline V gene. V lost 10 bases to trimming and J lost 3 bases; unmatched junction nucleotides: 9. CDR3 sequence: CASYPGTSGTDTQYF. DNA for the CDR3: TGCGCCTCTTACCCCGGGACTAGCGGGACAGATACGCAGTATTTT.

This chain links TRBV21-1 with TRBJ2-7; the listed D gene, TRBD1, was not tested against the DNA. TRBV21-1 is recorded as a pseudogene. This CDR3 is 16 amino acids long. CDR3 DNA: TGTGCCAGCAGCAAGAGACAGGGCCTAAACTCCTACGAGCAGTACTTC. Translation gives CASSKRQGLNSYEQYF.

This chain links TRBV7-8 with TRBJ2-1; TRBD2 agrees at 8 bases. The length of the CDR3 is 16 residues. Germline lookup yields CDR1 SGHVS and CDR2 FQNEAQ. Trimming removed 1 base from V and 8 bases from J; junction bases left unmatched: 10. CDR3: CASSLESGGAGDEQFF. CDR3 bases: TGTGCCAGCAGCTTAGAGTCGGGAGGGGCAGGCGATGAGCAGTTCTTC.

The genes are TRBV14 and TRBJ1-6, with 7 bases that match TRBD1. Germline assignment: CDR1 SGHDN and CDR2 FVKESK. J gave up 13 bases and V 1 base, and 16 bases lay outside the gene matches. The CDR3 has 17 amino acids. CDR3 sequence (DNA): TGTGCCAGCAGCCAAGTCCAGCACAGGGGTATTGGGACCCCCCTCCACTTT. This translates into CASSQVQHRGIGTPLHF.

The chain has TRBV6-2 or TRBV6-3 and TRBJ1-6; a weak D match, TRBD1 (6 bases). The CDR3 loop spans 17 amino acids. V shed 6 bases and J shed 3 bases, with 18 bases lying between them. The germline V gene encodes CDR1 MNHEY and CDR2 SVGEGT. CDR3: CASRPRDTWGYNSPLHF. The CDR3 coding sequence is TGTGCCAGCAGACCTCGGGACACCTGGGGCTATAATTCACCCCTCCACTTT.

V and J are TRBV6-2 or TRBV6-3 and TRBJ2-7, with no clear D. CDR3 length: 13 amino acids. V lost 6 bases, J lost 7 bases, and 16 bases lay in between. Germline assignment: CDR1 MNHEY and CDR2 SVGEGT. CDR3 sequence: CASSQDLLGEQYF. The CDR3 DNA reads TGTGCCAGCAGCCAAGACCTGCTCGGGGAGCAGTACTTC.

The V gene is TRBV11-2, the J gene TRBJ1-3; a weak D match, TRBD1 (5 bases). Trimming left V 5 bases short and J 0 bases short, with 8 bases between. Per germline, CDR1 SGHAT and CDR2 FQNNGV. The CDR3 runs to 14 residues. CDR3 nucleotide sequence: TGTGCCAGCAGCAGGGACTTCTCTGGAAACACCATATATTTT. It specifies CASSRDFSGNTIYF.

The chain employs TRBV28 and TRBJ2-3, with TRBD2 as a possible D gene (5 bases). The CDR3 has 12 residues. V dropped 6 bases and J dropped 6 bases, with 10 bases sitting between them. From germline, CDR1 is MDHEN and CDR2 SYDVKM. The chain's CDR3 is CASRDSADTQYF. In DNA form, the CDR3 reads TGTGCCAGCAGGGACTCGGCTGATACGCAGTATTTT.

The chain has TRBV7-9 and TRBJ2-4, with D unclear. There are 11 residues in the CDR3. Trimming left V 1 base short and J 9 bases short, with 4 bases between. In germline, CDR1 is SEHNR, CDR2 FQNEAQ (reference sequence). In DNA form, the CDR3 reads TGTGCCAGCAGCTTAGACGGCATTCAGTACTTC. Translating gives CASSLDGIQYF.

The chain carries TRBV5-1 and TRBJ2-7; 7 nucleotides match TRBD1. The CDR3 loop spans 16 amino acids. Germline V lookup: CDR1 SGHRS, CDR2 YFSETQ. Trimming removed 0 bases from V and 0 bases from J; junction bases left unmatched: 6. The CDR3 bases are TGCGCCAGCAGCTTGGCTCCGGGACAGAGCTCCTACGAGCAGTACTTC. Translated: CASSLAPGQSSYEQYF.

This chain links TRBV9 with TRBJ2-1; maybe TRBD2 (6 bases). Trimming removed 3 bases from V and 9 bases from J, with 13 bases in between. The CDR3 sequence is 13 residues long. Germline V CDR1 and CDR2: SGDLS, YYNGEE. CDR3 DNA sequence: TGTGCCAGCAGCGGGGGACTTCCGGGTGAGCAGTTCTTC. This translates into CASSGGLPGEQFF. The full variable domain, in which reference TRBV9 and TRBJ2-1 provide the parts outside the CDR3, is DSGVTQTPKHLITATGQRVTLRCSPRSGDLSVYWYQQSLDQGLQFLIQYYNGEERAKGNILERFSAQQFPDLHSELNLSSLELGDSALYFCASSGGLPGEQFFGPGTRLTVL.

V gene TRBV19 combines with J gene TRBJ2-1; TRBD2 matches 12 bases. This CDR3 spans 13 amino acids. J was trimmed by 13 bases and V by 3 bases; bases with no gene match: 4. Per the germline V gene, CDR1 is LNHDA and CDR2 is SQIVND (reference sequence). CDR3 nucleotides: TGTGCCAGTAGTATGTCGGGACTAGCGGGCCAGTTCTTC. The encoded protein is CASSMSGLAGQFF.

The rearrangement joins TRBV27 to TRBJ2-1; 10 nucleotides match TRBD2. CDR3 length equals 21 residues. The germline V gene has CDR1 MNHEY and CDR2 SMNVEV (reference sequence). Trimming cost V 4 bases and J 7 bases; bases outside gene matches: 25. CDR3 protein: CASSSRPSLTSGKAAGNEQFF. CDR3 sequence (DNA): TGTGCCAGCAGTTCCCGACCTTCTTTAACTAGCGGGAAAGCTGCGGGGAATGAGCAGTTCTTC.

The V call is TRBV4-2, the J call TRBJ2-3, with TRBD2 identical over 10 bases. The J segment lost 3 bases and the V segment lost 1 base, leaving 10 bases of the junction unmatched. The CDR3 consists of 18 residues. Germline assignment: CDR1 LGHNA and CDR2 YNFKEQ. The CDR3 here is CASSQVMRLAGETDTQYF. In nucleotides, the CDR3 is TGTGCCAGCAGCCAAGTAATGCGGCTAGCGGGAGAAACAGATACGCAGTATTTT.

V gene TRBV4-1 combines with J gene TRBJ2-1; 9 bases are a match to TRBD2. The CDR3 is made up of 15 amino acids. Looked up from germline, CDR1 is MGHRA and CDR2 is YSYEKL. V lost 7 bases, J lost 9 bases, and 13 bases stayed unmatched. This CDR3 reads CASTSEAGGPGEQFF. DNA for the CDR3: TGCGCCAGCACCTCGGAAGCGGGGGGTCCAGGTGAGCAGTTCTTC.

The chain recombines TRBV29-1 with TRBJ2-7, with 10 bases identical to TRBD2. Losses at the gene ends were 5 bases for V and 5 bases for J; bases not matched to a gene: 15. This CDR3 comprises 16 residues. CDR1 and CDR2 (germline): SQVTM, ANQGSEA. CDR3 nucleotide sequence: TGCAGCGTTAAGGGTCCAGCGGGAGGGCCGCCCCACGAGCAGTACTTC. This codes for CSVKGPAGGPPHEQYF.